Shown below are 17 T cell receptor beta chains from a single sample sequenced in a study of regulatory T cells in long-lasting Graves disease. Regarding time point: newly diagnosed GD, antithyroid drugs for less than 3 months. PBMC RNA was the source of the TCR library. Construction of the TCR beta libraries employed iRepertoire HTBI primers in conjunction with Arm-PCR of CDR3 regions. TCRdb re-called the multiplex PCR reads with MiXCR, one entry per CDR3 protein. The repertoire holds more than 350,000 distinct CDR3 sequences, about 15% seen once, with approximately 15% in the top ten. This sample was shared with a second study, whose subject was T cells in Graves' hyperthyroidism and ophthalmopathy.

The sequencing used peripheral blood mononuclear cells (PBMCs), collected at new diagnosis, from a patient treated with antithyroid drugs. Receptors were obtained from a woman aged 30 to 39 with Graves disease.

This clonotype was recorded at least ten times. V usage is TRBV11-1 and J usage is TRBJ1-1, with 8 bases identical to TRBD1. The length of the CDR3 is 16 residues. V dropped 2 bases and J dropped 1; count of bases not matched to a gene: 6. The germline V gene encodes CDR1 SGHAT and CDR2 FQDESV (reference sequence). The CDR3, as DNA: TGTGCCAGCAGCTTACGGGCAGGGGGCGCGAACACTGAAGCTTTCTTT. Amino acids: CASSLRAGGANTEAFF.

The chain carries TRBV24-1 and TRBJ2-1, with 8 bases that match TRBD1. This CDR3 comprises 13 residues. J was trimmed by 8 bases and V by 2 bases; bases with no gene match: 1. Germline CDR1 reads KGHDR; CDR2 reads SFDVKD. This CDR3 is CATSDSGGDEQFF. The CDR3 region has the DNA TGTGCCACCAGTGATTCAGGGGGCGATGAGCAGTTCTTC.

The V gene is TRBV7-9, the J gene TRBJ2-1; D is possibly TRBD1 or TRBD2 (5 bases each). Trimming removed 6 bases from V and 8 bases from J, with 11 bases in between. The germline V gene encodes CDR1 SEHNR and CDR2 FQNEAQ (reference sequence). The CDR3 has 12 residues. Here the CDR3 DNA reads TGTGCCAGCAGATCCATGGGGGATGAGCAGTTCTTC. Translation gives CASRSMGDEQFF.

The gene calls are TRBV30 and TRBJ1-3; D not certain. The ends were cut back, 0 bases at V and 6 bases at J, with 6 bases in the middle. Germline-derived CDR1 and CDR2 are GTSNPN and SVGIG (reference sequence). The CDR3 is 12 residues long. The CDR3: CAWSVLLNTIYF. In DNA, the CDR3 is TGTGCCTGGAGTGTACTACTAAACACCATATATTTT.

This clonotype has a handful of counts. V usage is TRBV27 and J usage is TRBJ1-1; tentatively, D is TRBD1 (5 bases). This CDR3 spans 14 amino acids. CDR1 is MNHEY, CDR2 SMNVEV, per germline (reference sequence). V was clipped by 6 bases and J by 4 bases, with 15 bases between them. The CDR3 coding sequence is TGTGCCAGCAGCGGCAGGGCACTGGGCACTGAAGCTTTCTTT. Its protein product is CASSGRALGTEAFF.

There are a few counts of this clonotype. The rearrangement joins TRBV2 to TRBJ1-5; D remains ambiguous. CDR3 length: 14 residues. Germline-derived CDR1 and CDR2 are SNHLY and FYNNEI. Trimming removed 1 base at V and 3 bases at J, with 7 bases between. CDR3 residues: CASSEVTYNQPQHF. In DNA form, the CDR3 reads TGTGCCAGCAGTGAAGTAACCTACAATCAGCCCCAGCATTTT. Together with reference TRBV2 and TRBJ1-5, the CDR3 gives the full variable domain: EPEVTQTPSHQVTQMGQEVILRCVPISNHLYFYWYRQILGQKVEFLVSFYNNEISEKSEIFDDQFSVERPDGSNFTLKIRSTKLEDSAMYFCASSEVTYNQPQHFGDGTRLSIL.

This clonotype was recorded at least ten times. V and J are TRBV6-5 and TRBJ1-1, with TRBD1 as a possible D gene (5 bases). Trimming left V 2 bases short and J 1 base short, with 8 bases between. CDR1 MNHEY and CDR2 SVGAGI come from the germline V gene. The CDR3 covers 14 residues. In DNA, the CDR3 is TGTGCCAGCAGTTACAGGGGTGAGAACACTGAAGCTTTCTTT. It yields the protein CASSYRGENTEAFF.

This clonotype has at least ten counts. This chain links TRBV7-8 with TRBJ2-7; the D is unclear. CDR1 and CDR2 from the germline V gene are SGHVS and FQNEAQ. Trimming removed 5 bases from V and 0 bases from J, with 17 bases in between. The CDR3 extends over 16 amino acids. CDR3 protein: CASSRPVSDSSYEQYF. In DNA form, the CDR3 reads TGTGCCAGCAGCCGACCTGTCTCTGATAGCTCCTACGAGCAGTACTTC. Based on the CDR3 plus reference TRBV7-8 and TRBJ2-7, the full variable domain is GAGVSQSPRYKVAKRGQDVALRCDPISGHVSLFWYQQALGQGPEFLTYFQNEAQLDKSGLPSDRFFAERPEGSVSTLKIQRTQQEDSAVYLCASSRPVSDSSYEQYFGPGTRLTVT.

There are many counts of this clonotype. The chain is built from TRBV11-2 and TRBJ1-1; TRBD1 aligns across 7 bases. V dropped 4 bases and J dropped 4; count of bases not matched to a gene: 6. The CDR3 runs to 14 residues. Looked up from germline, CDR1 is SGHAT and CDR2 is FQNNGV. The CDR3 coding sequence is TGTGCCAGCAGCTACACCGGGACAGTCACTGAAGCTTTCTTT. Its translation: CASSYTGTVTEAFF.

V is TRBV27 and J is TRBJ1-2; TRBD1 matches 7 bases. The junction had 12 bases not matched to a gene; V was cut back by 6 bases and J by 5 bases. This CDR3 comprises 15 residues. CDR1 is MNHEY and CDR2 is SMNVEV in the germline V gene (reference sequence). CDR3 sequence: CASSGTAVSFYGYTF. The DNA for the CDR3 is TGTGCCAGCAGCGGGACAGCTGTATCCTTTTATGGCTACACCTTC.

The J gene is TRBJ2-2, the V gene TRBV2; D might be TRBD1 (6 bases). V shed 7 bases and J shed 4 bases, with 16 bases lying between them. The CDR3 contains 15 residues. Germline values: CDR1 SNHLY, CDR2 FYNNEI. The CDR3 DNA reads as TGTGCCAGCACTAAGACCGGACAGACCACCGGGGAGCTGTTTTTT. This codes for CASTKTGQTTGELFF.

The rearrangement links TRBV27 to TRBJ2-7; D might be TRBD1 or TRBD2, each matching 5 bases. Germline V gene lookup returns CDR1 MNHEY and CDR2 SMNVEV (reference sequence). V gave up 6 bases and J gave up 3 bases, with 18 bases separating them. The CDR3 has 15 amino acids. CDR3: CASSLGPGSDYEQYF. Written as DNA, the CDR3 is TGTGCCAGCAGCTTGGGCCCAGGGAGTGACTACGAGCAGTACTTC.

This clonotype was observed at least ten times. This chain connects TRBV12-5 to TRBJ1-5; D is undetermined. CDR3 size: 15 residues. V dropped 1 base and J dropped 2 bases, with 9 bases sitting between them. Germline V gene lookup returns CDR1 LGHNT and CDR2 FRNRAP. CDR3 bases: TGTGCTAGTGGTTTGGGGAGCTTGGGCAATCAGCCCCAGCATTTT. Its protein product is CASGLGSLGNQPQHF.

This clonotype has a count of ten or more. The chain joins TRBV11-3 to TRBJ2-1; no definite D call. The CDR3 has 12 residues. From germline, CDR1 is SGHNT and CDR2 YENEEA. Between the trimmed V and J ends, which lost 0 bases and 9 bases, there was a span of 6 bases. As DNA, the CDR3 is TGTGCCAGCAGCTTAGAAATTGGTGAGCAGTTCTTC. It specifies CASSLEIGEQFF.

This clonotype appeared many times. The chain uses TRBV20-1 and TRBJ2-5; D assignment may be TRBD1 or TRBD2 (5 bases each). Trimming took off 6 bases at V and 5 bases at J, with 13 bases between the two ends. The length of the CDR3 is 12 residues. Germline V gene lookup returns CDR1 DFQATT and CDR2 SNEGSKA (reference sequence). DNA for the CDR3: TGCAGTGCCGGGGCCTCCGGGGAGACCCAGTACTTC. Protein product: CSAGASGETQYF.

This clonotype was counted only a few times. The rearrangement links TRBV24-1 to TRBJ2-5; D might be TRBD1 or TRBD2, each matching 5 bases. There are 14 residues in the CDR3. Trimming took 4 bases from V and 4 from J, leaving 12 bases between them. The germline CDR1 and CDR2 sequences are KGHDR and SFDVKD. In nucleotides, the CDR3 is TGTGCCACCAGTGACGCCGGGACGGGAGAGACCCAGTACTTC. This gives the protein CATSDAGTGETQYF.

This clonotype was detected ten times or more. The chain combines TRBV11-2 with TRBJ2-5; D is undetermined. The CDR3 consists of 12 residues. The V gene lost 6 bases and the J gene lost 5 bases, with 10 bases spanning the gap. Germline V gene sequence: CDR1 SGHAT, CDR2 FQNNGV. CDR3 sequence (DNA): TGTGCCAGCAGGCATACTCTGGAGACCCAGTACTTC. It specifies CASRHTLETQYF.